The sequence of this T cell receptor (beta chain) was determined in a study of cytomegalovirus exposure and HLA in healthy donors (TCRdb year 2017). Context from the whole study: In an earlier analysis of several hundred of the donors, approximately 300 Gb of sequence data and 117 million unique TCR beta sequences from 180 million or so T cells were reported. Both class I and class II loci were covered by HLA typing, at four-digit resolution. Besides the first cohort of approximately 670 subjects, a separate validation cohort made up of 120 or so different subjects was used. Among a few hundred genotyped donors of the cohort, an average of around 240,000 unique TCR beta nucleotide sequences were sequenced per donor, 15% to 20% of them non-productive. The number of typed donors differed by locus: about 629-630 for A, B, C, DRB1 and DQB1; some 540 for DQA1; 600 to 610 for DPA1; and 400 to 480 for DPB1. Of the 300 to 500 genotyped donors, 80% to 90% were placed in the genetic ancestry cluster associated with self-reported Caucasian donors. The study aimed to test whether cataloging public T cell receptors could reveal signatures of past pathogen exposure. High-throughput TCR immunosequencing, statistical association of individual TCRs with disease status, and machine learning were combined to predict cytomegalovirus infection status. An earlier analysis of a few hundred of the donors applied high-throughput TCR beta sequencing to assess whether each TCR beta V gene segment acted as functional or pseudogenic. The study used immunosequencing to profile the T cell repertoires of approximately 640 subjects and linked those repertoires to cytomegalovirus serostatus. The later analysis used no new phenotypic data to find candidate immune exposures, relying instead on TCR beta sequences and their occurrence across donors. In a later analysis, previously published TCR beta repertoires from hundreds of donors were re-analyzed and high-resolution HLA genotyping was added so that TCR occurrence patterns could be studied. Approximately 300 gigabases of sequencing data and approximately 91 million unique TCR sequences made up an early release that covered several hundred HLA-typed donors. Five DR-DQ haplotypes were treated as single units for association and clustering because of strong linkage in the cohort. Every discovery cohort repertoire had been produced on one sequencing platform. Donor age, sex, ethnicity and CMV serostatus were compiled alongside the repertoire data. In a later genetic analysis, genome-wide SNP genotypes for about 55% of the roughly 700 donors were used, and that subset was treated as a discovery cohort. The investigation overall reported the following: According to a later analysis, parvovirus B19, influenza, CMV and Epstein-Barr virus appeared linked to several top co-occurrence clusters. Across donors, most TCR sequences were observed very rarely, whereas some public TCRs were present in many individuals. When HLA alleles, especially DR and DQ, strongly co-occurred, attributing TCR associations to individual alleles was difficult. The classifier was reported to diagnose cytomegalovirus status with high specificity and sensitivity in both the original cohort and the validation cohort. Some IMGT-functional V segments, including TRBV6-2 and TRBV6-3, could not be told apart with the 87-base-pair reads, so those segments were excluded. Linkage disequilibrium might explain the correlated functional status among segregating V segments, but an unknown experimental factor could not be ruled out. Because counts were too low, seventeen rarely observed V segments, including chromosome 9 orphons, were excluded from the earlier analysis of several hundred of the donors. Compared with equally common non-associated chains, HLA-associated TCR beta chains in a later analysis were more clonally expanded and had lower generation probabilities. CMV serostatus was the only immune exposure information available for the cohort. Roughly uniform sequencing depth across donors was assumed in presence/absence analyses, although this assumption may not hold. Broadly in line with IMGT annotations, most TCR beta V segments showed up in productive rearrangements about 87% or about 30% of the time in an earlier analysis of approximately 640 of the donors. Only TCR beta chains were sequenced in this cohort, and the absence of alpha or paired-chain data limited detectable features. A cluster of highly shared sequence variants was judged likely to be a technical artifact of the sequencing pipeline. A few of the identified cytomegalovirus-associated TCR beta chains were confirmed in vitro to be specific for cytomegalovirus antigens. A further reported finding was that TCR beta sequences accurately predicted the HLA-A and HLA-B alleles for most subjects in the first cohort. According to a later analysis, TCR association rates differed among HLA loci, with DRB1 alleles showing the most associated TCRs and HLA-C alleles showing the fewest. At a false discovery rate of 0.05, a later analysis linked about 17,000 TCR beta sequences to specific HLA alleles. In a later genetic analysis, a missense DCLRE1C variant was associated with V-gene and J-gene trimming of TCR beta chains, and the association was replicated in an independent cohort. In a later analysis, most CMV-associated TCR beta chains were found to appear HLA-restricted, with HLA associations seemingly driven largely by CMV exposure. Compared with the approximately 720-donor mean, donors in an Asian-associated ancestry cluster had fewer N-insertions in productive TCRs, according to a later genetic analysis. Because HLA typing was unavailable for some donors at each locus, only the typed subset was used in association tests. In the study, approximately 160 TCR beta chains were listed as associated with cytomegalovirus. The authors suggested that the approach could potentially be extended to other disease states and immunological phenotypes.

As regards this clone: What antigen it recognizes has not been identified. No much larger clone exists at a distance of one base, and base qualities are not known.

The receptor library was made with the immunoSEQ multiplex PCR assay. The multiplex PCR relied on a mix of 60 forward primers for TCR Vbeta segments and 13 reverse primers for TCR Jbeta segments. The CDR3 region of rearranged TCR beta genes was amplified from genomic DNA with a multiplex PCR assay. The Illumina HiSeq System was used to sequence the amplified TCR beta libraries as 87-base-pair reads. The original methods were these. A later analysis counted approximately 84 million unique TCR beta chains across the 650 to 800 repertoires, and 9.5 million to 11 million of these chains were shared by at least two donors. Raw reads were error-corrected and collapsed into unique sequences by a nearest-neighbor algorithm in which closely related sequences were merged to remove PCR and sequencing errors. To assign V, D and J gene segments, CDR3 sequences were aligned to IMGT reference sequences. For a sequence to be retained, a match of at least six nucleotides was required to both a V gene segment and a J gene segment. Rearrangements were called productive when the CDR3 lacked stop codons and stayed in frame with V and J; all others were non-productive. CDR3 was defined by IMGT convention, running from the second conserved V-encoded cysteine to the conserved J-encoded phenylalanine. Sequences without an unambiguous match to a single V gene segment were excluded from the earlier analysis of about 600 of the donors. In an earlier analysis of more than 500 of the donors, a V segment was called functional when productive rearrangements were above 56.7%, and segregating when the standard deviation between donors exceeded 5%. A statistical classification framework was built to diagnose cytomegalovirus status from the catalog of TCR beta chain sequences. A later analysis assigned V and J genes by comparing TCR nucleotide sequences with IMGT/GENE-DB human TR gene sequences. In a later analysis, CDR3 sequences and most-parsimonious VDJ recombination scenarios were assigned using the TCRdist pipeline. A later analysis defined each TCR beta chain by its CDR3 amino acid sequence plus V-gene family, and excluded reads lacking a unique V-gene family. As a way to deal with suspected cross-contamination and a sequencing artifact, a later analysis dropped nearly 600 nucleotide sequences that were highly shared and had low generation probability. In a later analysis, a clonal expansion index was calculated for each public chain from normalized within-repertoire ranks of inferred template counts. Generation probabilities in a later analysis came from a VDJ recombination model fitted to out-of-frame rearrangements, and those results were checked against IGoR. Hypergeometric tests were used in a later analysis to score TCR-TCR, TCR-HLA and TCR-CMV co-occurrence, with a repertoire-size bias correction applied to the TCR pairs. A later analysis estimated false discovery rates by permuting HLA or CMV assignments 20 times. In a later analysis, co-occurring TCRs were grouped using DBSCAN, and TCRdist sequence similarity was added for clustering within HLA-allele-positive subsets. Repertoires with fewer than 30,000 or more than 120,000 public chains, plus five repertoires with anomalous nucleotide sharing, were excluded from co-occurrence clustering. This is the immuneACCESS table as TCRdb keeps it, with only in-frame sequences that have V and J called. A part of the clones is gone; compared with another copy, unresolved V genes explain less than half, and the rest is unexplained. D and trimming come from the DNA, and the V and J calls and clone size come from that table. Counted in this sample were 150,000 to 200,000 clones; over 70% of them appeared once. The top ten clonotypes cover 3.1% of the sample.

CDR1 SQVTM and CDR2 ANQGSEA were looked up in the germline V gene. Spanning cysteine to phenylalanine, the CDR3 consists of 13 amino acids. The kept DNA is CDR3 alone, 39 bases in frame from the first base. V loses 0 bases of germline sequence and J loses 2 bases, and the interval between the two ends is 6 bases. The cohort consisted of some 670 healthy bone marrow donors. All cohort members were sampled while nominally healthy, although unrecorded immune exposures were likely present. The donor was CMV seronegative and was included in the group of under 450 seronegative cohort members. Each donor provided a peripheral blood sample, and peripheral blood mononuclear cells were used for TCR beta sequencing. Genomic DNA was extracted from the blood cell samples with the Qiagen DNeasy Blood Extraction Kit.

Sequencing input: PBMCs. Here the chain combines TRBV29-1 and TRBJ2-3; the D segment cannot be called with confidence. The receptor's source is a female donor in good health and CMV-seronegative. In nucleotide form, the sequence is TGCAGCGTTGAAGACCCCCACACAGATACGCAGTATTTT. It translates as CSVEDPHTDTQYF.